The 27 T cell receptor beta chains below all came from one sample that was sequenced in a study of blood T cell repertoires in COVID-19. Libraries were prepared by immunoSEQ multiplex PCR; TCRdb keeps only in-frame clonotypes and omits some of them. The repertoire holds approximately 200,000 clones, with roughly three quarters as singletons. Material: peripheral blood. The receptors shown here come from an elderly woman with COVID-19, enrolled during active disease.

This chain links TRBV28 with TRBJ2-7, with 8 nucleotides matching TRBD2. This CDR3 has 14 amino acids. The J segment lost 3 bases and the V segment lost 3 bases, leaving 4 bases of the junction unmatched. Germline V gene data show CDR1 as MDHEN and CDR2 as SYDVKM. For the CDR3, the DNA is TGTGCCAGCAGTTTTGGCGGGAGGAACTACGAGCAGTACTTC. It is translated as CASSFGGRNYEQYF.

The CDR3 region has the DNA TGTGCCAGCAGTCCACGGGACTATGGCTACACCTTC. Translating it yields CASSPRDYGYTF. V usage is TRBV7-9 and J usage is TRBJ1-2, with D unresolved. Per the germline V gene, CDR1 is SEHNR and CDR2 is FQNEAQ (reference sequence). The V end lost 6 bases, the J end lost 3 bases, and 8 bases lay between the germline ends. CDR3 size: 12 residues.

The chain recombines TRBV12-5 with TRBJ2-2; 13 bases match TRBD2. Trimming took 1 base from V and 4 from J; bases not matched to a gene: 3. This CDR3 contains 17 residues. Germline-derived CDR1 and CDR2 are LGHNT and FRNRAP. As DNA, the CDR3 is TGTGCTAGTGGTTTGGCAGGGACTAGCGGGGTCACCGGGGAGCTGTTTTTT. Protein sequence: CASGLAGTSGVTGELFF. The complete variable domain, with remaining parts taken from reference TRBV12-5 and TRBJ2-2, reads DARVTQTPRHKVTEMGQEVTMRCQPILGHNTVFWYRQTMMQGLELLAYFRNRAPLDDSGMPKDRFSAEMPDATLATLKIQPSEPRDSAVYFCASGLAGTSGVTGELFFGEGSRLTVL.

This clone was seen only a few times. The chain links TRBV10-2 to TRBJ1-4; unclear D gene. Trimming removed 6 bases at V and 4 bases at J, with 3 bases between. The CDR3 consists of 11 residues. Per the germline V gene, CDR1 is WSHSY and CDR2 is SAAADI. CDR3 protein: CASSVNEKLFF. The CDR3 DNA reads as TGCGCCAGCAGCGTTAATGAAAAACTGTTTTTT.

This CDR3 is CASSPTSREQYF. For the CDR3, the DNA is TGTGCCAGCTCACCGACTTCTCGGGAGCAGTACTTC. The V call is TRBV18, the J call TRBJ2-7; D is uncertain. The CDR3 loop spans 12 amino acids. From germline, CDR1 is KGHSH and CDR2 LQKENI. Trimming left V 3 bases short and J 7 bases short, with 10 bases between.

The chain is built from TRBV6-5 and TRBJ1-5, with a weak D call TRBD1 (5 bases). V lost 2 bases to trimming and J lost 6 bases, with 8 bases between them. The CDR3 is 13 residues long. Germline loops: CDR1 MNHEY, CDR2 SVGAGI. The CDR3 nucleotides are TGTGCCAGCAGTTACGGCAGGGCTCAGCCCCAGCATTTT. Its translation: CASSYGRAQPQHF.

The genes are TRBV29-1 and TRBJ2-5, with a tentative D call TRBD2 (5 bases). Trimming removed 2 bases at V and 4 bases at J, with 14 bases between. The CDR3 runs 14 residues. Germline V gene lookup returns CDR1 SQVTM and CDR2 ANQGSEA. CDR3 sequence: CSVETASFAETQYF. CDR3 DNA: TGCAGCGTTGAAACGGCTAGCTTTGCAGAGACCCAGTACTTC.

This rearrangement joins TRBV5-1 to TRBJ1-1; 12 nucleotides line up with TRBD1. Germline V gene sequence: CDR1 SGHRS, CDR2 YFSETQ. V lost 1 base and J lost 2; bases outside the gene matches: 9. The CDR3 runs to 18 residues. The CDR3 protein is CASSLFGGQGASNTEAFF. CDR3 DNA: TGCGCCAGCAGCTTGTTCGGGGGACAGGGGGCGAGTAACACTGAAGCTTTCTTT.

The table lists this clone with a count of one. The CDR3 sequence is CSVDSGSGADTQYF. The CDR3, as DNA: TGCAGCGTAGATAGCGGGAGTGGGGCAGATACGCAGTATTTT. The chain uses TRBV29-1 and TRBJ2-3, with 9 nucleotides matching TRBD2. This CDR3 contains 14 residues. The V and J ends lost 6 bases and 4 bases, in that order; junction bases with no gene match: 8. Germline V gene lookup returns CDR1 SQVTM and CDR2 ANQGSEA.

V and J are TRBV11-3 and TRBJ2-5; the D gene is possibly TRBD2 (6 bases). Per the germline V gene, CDR1 is SGHNT and CDR2 is YENEEA. V lost 1 base and J lost 4, with 16 bases in between. The CDR3 extends over 16 amino acids. CDR3 amino acids: CASSLGAGLHTETQYF. The CDR3 DNA sequence: TGTGCCAGCAGCTTAGGCGCGGGACTTCACACAGAGACCCAGTACTTC.

The V and J genes are TRBV28 and TRBJ2-2; D may be TRBD2 (7 bases). CDR3 length: 15 residues. Per the germline V gene, CDR1 is MDHEN and CDR2 is SYDVKM. Trimming took 3 bases from V and 5 from J, leaving 13 bases between them. CDR3 sequence (DNA): TGTGCCAGCAGTTTTTCGGGGAGGGGGACCGGGGAGCTGTTTTTT. Protein product: CASSFSGRGTGELFF.

V gene TRBV28 combines with J gene TRBJ1-2, with D perhaps matching TRBD1 (6 bases). Germline CDR1 and CDR2: MDHEN and SYDVKM. The V and J ends lost 7 bases and 3 bases respectively, with 12 bases between them. The CDR3 contains 13 residues. The CDR3 is CASKFRGYYGYTF. In DNA, the CDR3 is TGTGCCAGCAAGTTCAGGGGATACTATGGCTACACCTTC.

The chain joins TRBV2 to TRBJ1-2, with D unresolved. This CDR3 contains 12 residues. Trimming cost V 6 bases and J 2 bases, with 7 bases left between them. The germline CDR1 and CDR2 sequences are SNHLY and FYNNEI. This CDR3 is CASSRVNYGYTF. CDR3 in DNA: TGTGCCAGCAGCCGGGTCAACTATGGCTACACCTTC.

Only a few counts were recorded for this clone. The genes are TRBV7-6 and TRBJ2-3, with 10 bases aligning to TRBD2. J gave up 15 bases and V 2 bases, and 8 bases lay outside the gene matches. CDR3 length: 13 amino acids. In germline, CDR1 is SGHVS, CDR2 FNYEAQ. CDR3 in DNA: TGTGCCAGCAGCTTAAACCAGCGGGGGGGCCACTATTTT. Protein: CASSLNQRGGHYF.

The chain has TRBV3-1 (or the pseudogene TRBV3-2) and TRBJ1-5; maybe TRBD1 (5 bases). Deletions cut 4 bases from V and 4 bases from J, with 11 bases between. Germline V gives CDR1 LGHDT, CDR2 YNNKEL (reference sequence). This CDR3 comprises 14 residues. DNA of the CDR3: TGTGCCAGCAGCCCAGGGATAGGGAATCAGCCCCAGCATTTT. This translates into CASSPGIGNQPQHF.

Details on this clone: This sample also contains other DNA sequences that code for the same CDR3. The chain uses TRBV7-9 and TRBJ2-7; D is uncertain. The CDR3 is 12 amino acids. V was trimmed by 5 bases and J by 0 bases, leaving 5 bases between them. CDR1 and CDR2 (germline): SEHNR, FQNEAQ (reference sequence). The CDR3, as DNA: TGTGCCAGCAGCCTAAGCTCCTACGAGCAGTACTTC. This codes for CASSLSSYEQYF. Full variable domain (rest looked up from reference TRBV7-9 and TRBJ2-7): DTGVSQNPRHKITKRGQNVTFRCDPISEHNRLYWYRQTLGQGPEFLTYFQNEAQLEKSRLLSDRFSAERPKGSFSTLEIQRTEQGDSAMYLCASSLSSYEQYFGPGTRLTVT.

The genes are TRBV19 and TRBJ1-6, with D perhaps matching TRBD1 (6 bases). Between the trimmed V and J ends, which lost 7 bases and 4 bases, there was a span of 8 bases. The germline gives CDR1 LNHDA, CDR2 SQIVND (reference sequence). CDR3 length: 13 residues. The CDR3 region is CASNQGYNSPLHF. CDR3 nucleotide sequence: TGTGCCAGTAACCAGGGGTATAATTCACCCCTCCACTTT.

CDR3 nucleotide sequence: TGTGCCAGCAGCCCCGGGACAGACGTTTTCCTCTACGAGCAGTACTTC. Residues: CASSPGTDVFLYEQYF. The rearrangement joins TRBV5-5 to TRBJ2-7; 7 bases map to TRBD1. The V gene's germline CDR1 is SGHKS and CDR2 YYEKEE (reference sequence). The CDR3 length is 16 residues. Trimming removed 4 bases from V and 3 bases from J; junction bases left unmatched: 13.

The table lists this clone with a count of one. The chain links TRBV30 to TRBJ1-4; possible D gene TRBD1, 6 bases. The CDR3 loop spans 15 amino acids. Germline V gene data show CDR1 as GTSNPN and CDR2 as SVGIG (reference sequence). The V end was cut by 3 bases, the J end by 7 bases, with 18 bases between. Here the CDR3 reads CAWSRSGEYGEKLFF. The CDR3 nucleotides read TGTGCCTGGAGCCGTTCAGGGGAGTACGGTGAAAAACTGTTTTTT.

The chain employs TRBV6-5 and TRBJ1-5, with 8 positions matching TRBD1. This CDR3 is 15 amino acids long. The V and J ends lost 7 bases and 6 bases, in that order; junction bases with no gene match: 11. Germline V lookup: CDR1 MNHEY, CDR2 SVGAGI. Here the CDR3 DNA reads TGTGCCAGCATTGGGGCAGGGGGCTTCAGTCAGCCCCAGCATTTT. This encodes CASIGAGGFSQPQHF.

The V and J genes are TRBV28 and TRBJ2-7, with 11 bases that match TRBD2. Germline CDR1 is MDHEN and CDR2 is SYDVKM. Trimming at V came to 2 bases and at J to 6 bases, leaving 9 bases not matched to a gene. This CDR3 has 16 residues. CDR3 DNA sequence: TGTGCCAGCAGTTTAGCCTTTACTAGCGGGAGTGGCGAGCAGTACTTC. Translation: CASSLAFTSGSGEQYF. The full variable domain, completed using reference TRBV28 and TRBJ2-7, is DVKVTQSSRYLVKRTGEKVFLECVQDMDHENMFWYRQDPGLGLRLIYFSYDVKMKEKGDIPEGYSVSREKKERFSLILESASTNQTSMYLCASSLAFTSGSGEQYFGPGTRLTVT.

The V gene is TRBV7-8, the J gene TRBJ1-2, with a possible D match to TRBD1 (6 bases). The length of the CDR3 is 15 residues. Per the germline V gene, CDR1 is SGHVS and CDR2 is FQNEAQ. Deletions cut 5 bases from V and 8 bases from J, with 21 bases between. The CDR3 DNA sequence: TGTGCCAGCAGCCAGGGGTCAGGGCCACTATGGGGCTACACCTTC. It yields the protein CASSQGSGPLWGYTF.

The chain couples TRBV12-3 or TRBV12-4 to TRBJ1-1, with D hard to call. CDR3 size: 13 residues. The V and J ends lost 8 bases and 7 bases respectively, with 17 bases between them. Written as DNA, the CDR3 is TGTGCCAGCGGCTTCGTGGCTCTCCATGAAGCTTTCTTT. Residues: CASGFVALHEAFF.

The chain joins TRBV6-6 to TRBJ1-5, with D unresolved. Trimming cost V 4 bases and J 0 bases, with 10 bases left between them. Germline lookup yields CDR1 MNHNY and CDR2 SVGAGI (reference sequence). The CDR3 totals 15 residues. CDR3 protein: CASSSRRSSNQPQHF. The CDR3 nucleotides read TGTGCCAGCAGTTCTCGACGGAGTAGCAATCAGCCCCAGCATTTT.

The CDR3 nucleotides are TGTGCCAGCTCGGAGGGCGCTAACTATGGCTACACCTTC. Its protein product is CASSEGANYGYTF. The V call is TRBV7-3, the J call TRBJ1-2; D call uncertain. Deletions cut 8 bases from V and 0 bases from J, with 10 bases between. This CDR3 spans 13 amino acids. Per the germline V gene, CDR1 is SGHTA and CDR2 is FQGTGA.

This chain connects TRBV4-1 to TRBJ1-2; D not certain. This CDR3 region has 13 residues. V lost 4 bases, J lost 4 bases, and 10 bases lay in between. The germline CDR1 and CDR2 sequences are MGHRA and YSYEKL. The CDR3, as DNA: TGCGCCAGCAGCCTCCGGGAAGGCTATGGCTACACCTTC. This sequence encodes CASSLREGYGYTF.

V usage is TRBV3-1 (or the pseudogene TRBV3-2) and J usage is TRBJ1-2, with D tentatively TRBD1 (5 bases). Per the germline V gene, CDR1 is LGHDT and CDR2 is YNNKEL (reference sequence). The CDR3 length is 14 residues. The V end lost 2 bases, the J end lost 2 bases, and 9 bases lay between the germline ends. CDR3 region: CASSQRGSNYGYTF. CDR3 nucleotides: TGTGCCAGCAGCCAAAGGGGTTCAAACTATGGCTACACCTTC.